Presented here are 30 T cell receptor beta chains from one specimen sequenced in a study of cytomegalovirus exposure and HLA in healthy donors. Primers: 60 Vbeta forward and 13 Jbeta reverse. Sequencing was performed with immunoSEQ multiplex PCR; in TCRdb, only in-frame clones are kept and a portion is missing. The table lists approximately 93,000 clones, over 55% of them singletons. The sequenced sample consisted of PBMCs. The receptors here all came from a boy between 10 and 17 years old in good health and CMV-seropositive.

V gene TRBV5-1 combines with J gene TRBJ2-5, with TRBD1 matching over 11 bases. J was trimmed by 2 bases and V by 3 bases; bases with no gene match: 12. The CDR3 covers 18 residues. From germline, CDR1 is SGHRS and CDR2 YFSETQ. In DNA form, the CDR3 reads TGCGCCAGCAGCTCCAGGGACAGGGGGACTGGCTCTCAAGAGACCCAGTACTTC. It specifies CASSSRDRGTGSQETQYF. The full variable domain, rest sourced from reference TRBV5-1 and TRBJ2-5, is KAGVTQTPRYLIKTRGQQVTLSCSPISGHRSVSWYQQTPGQGLQFLFEYFSETQRNKGNFPGRFSGRQFSNSRSEMNVSTLELGDSALYLCASSSRDRGTGSQETQYFGPGTRLLVL.

The V and J genes are TRBV19 and TRBJ1-2, with TRBD1 as a possible D gene (5 bases). V was clipped by 6 bases and J by 1 base, with 12 bases between them. Germline V gene lookup returns CDR1 LNHDA and CDR2 SQIVND (reference sequence). CDR3 length equals 14 residues. The DNA for the CDR3 is TGTGCCAGTAGCGGCGGGGGGGTTAACTATGGCTACACCTTC. It is translated as CASSGGGVNYGYTF. The variable domain in full, with the rest retrieved from reference TRBV19 and TRBJ1-2, is DGGITQSPKYLFRKEGQNVTLSCEQNLNHDAMYWYRQDPGQGLRLIYYSQIVNDFQKGDIAEGYSVSREKKESFPLTVTSAQKNPTAFYLCASSGGGVNYGYTFGSGTRLTVV.

This clone occurred a few times. In DNA, the CDR3 is TGTGCCAGCAGTTACTCGGGGGGGGCTGGCACTGAAGCTTTCTTT. It specifies CASSYSGGAGTEAFF. The chain couples TRBV6-5 to TRBJ1-1; tentative D call: TRBD1 (6 bases). In germline, CDR1 is MNHEY, CDR2 SVGAGI. The CDR3 covers 15 residues. V was cut by 0 bases and J by 4 bases, with 12 bases left in between.

This sequence joins TRBV18 and TRBJ2-6; tentative D call: TRBD1 (6 bases). V was shortened by 4 bases and J by 1 base, with 17 bases between the two germline ends. The CDR3 spans 18 residues. Germline CDR1 and CDR2: KGHSH and LQKENI. CDR3 residues: CASSQPGQGVSGANVLTF. The CDR3 DNA follows: TGTGCCAGCTCACAACCGGGACAAGGGGTTTCTGGGGCCAACGTCCTGACTTTC.

The chain carries TRBV7-2 and TRBJ1-6; possible D gene TRBD1, 5 bases. The V end lost 5 bases, the J end lost 10 bases, and 15 bases lay between the germline ends. Looked up from germline, CDR1 is SGHTA and CDR2 is FQGNSA. The CDR3 is 14 amino acids. The CDR3 nucleotides are TGTGCCAGCAGCACGCGACAGAGGACCTCACCCCTCCACTTT. The encoded protein is CASSTRQRTSPLHF. Looking up the rest from reference TRBV7-2 and TRBJ1-6 gives the full variable domain: GAGVSQSPSNKVTEKGKDVELRCDPISGHTALYWYRQSLGQGLEFLIYFQGNSAPDKSGLPSDRFSAERTGGSVSTLTIQRTQQEDSAVYLCASSTRQRTSPLHFGNGTRLTVT.

The chain employs TRBV7-9 and TRBJ2-2; 8 bases agree with TRBD1. Germline loops: CDR1 SEHNR, CDR2 FQNEAQ (reference sequence). CDR3 length equals 16 residues. The junction had 7 bases not matched to a gene; V was cut back by 2 bases and J by 5 bases. The CDR3 region is CASSLPTGALTGELFF. As DNA, the CDR3 is TGTGCCAGCAGCTTACCGACAGGGGCGCTGACCGGGGAGCTGTTTTTT.

V and J are TRBV9 and TRBJ2-7; tentatively, D is TRBD1 (5 bases). CDR1 is SGDLS, CDR2 YYNGEE, per germline. Trimming shortened V by 1 base and J by 6 bases, and 14 bases separated the two germline ends. The CDR3 consists of 14 residues. The CDR3 protein is CASSVLGREGEQYF. DNA of the CDR3: TGTGCCAGCAGCGTATTGGGCAGGGAAGGCGAGCAGTACTTC.

This chain links TRBV15 with TRBJ2-3; perhaps TRBD1 as D (5 bases). V was clipped by 3 bases and J by 0 bases, with 10 bases between them. This CDR3 has 15 residues. The germline CDR1 and CDR2 sequences are LNHNV and YYDKDF (reference sequence). The CDR3 DNA reads as TGTGCCACCAGCAGGACGACAGCTAGCACAGATACGCAGTATTTT. It is translated as CATSRTTASTDTQYF.

J is TRBJ2-1 and V is TRBV7-9; the D is unclear. CDR1 is SEHNR and CDR2 is FQNEAQ in the germline V gene (reference sequence). V was trimmed by 4 bases and J by 9 bases, leaving 13 bases between them. The CDR3 is 13 amino acids. The CDR3 spells CASSSLAGIEQFF. The DNA for the CDR3 is TGTGCCAGCAGCTCCTTAGCTGGCATTGAGCAGTTCTTC.

This clone was observed a few times. The rearrangement uses TRBV5-1 and TRBJ1-5; the D is unclear. CDR3 size: 14 residues. Per the germline V gene, CDR1 is SGHRS and CDR2 is YFSETQ. V lost 0 bases and J lost 11, with 15 bases in between. The CDR3: CASSLDSGDRSQHF. CDR3 DNA: TGCGCCAGCAGCTTGGACTCGGGAGATAGGTCCCAGCATTTT.

The chain uses TRBV7-9 and TRBJ1-2; TRBD1 agrees at 12 bases. Germline V CDR1 and CDR2: SEHNR, FQNEAQ (reference sequence). The ends lost 5 bases at V and 6 bases at J; junction bases unmatched: 10. The CDR3 runs to 16 residues. The CDR3 DNA reads TGTGCCAGCAGCCGGGGGCCGGGACAGGGGGCGGATGGCTACACCTTC. This sequence encodes CASSRGPGQGADGYTF.

This clone was seen once. The J gene is TRBJ1-1, the V gene TRBV7-2, with no clear D. Germline V lookup: CDR1 SGHTA, CDR2 FQGNSA. The germline V and J ends were trimmed by 3 bases and 5 bases, with 4 bases remaining between them. The CDR3 has 11 amino acids. The CDR3 DNA sequence: TGTGCCAGCAGCTTTCGGACTGAAGCTTTCTTT. Protein: CASSFRTEAFF.

The CDR3 coding sequence is TGTGCCAGCAGTTTCTATCCCTTCCCCCCGAATCAGCCCCAGCATTTT. Translated: CASSFYPFPPNQPQHF. This chain connects TRBV6-5 to TRBJ1-5; no clear D. The V end was cut by 4 bases, the J end by 4 bases, with 17 bases between. This CDR3 is 16 amino acids long. CDR1 MNHEY and CDR2 SVGAGI come from the germline V gene.

V usage is TRBV2 and J usage is TRBJ2-1; 7 nucleotides align to TRBD2. Trimming took 4 bases from V and 2 from J; bases not matched to a gene: 5. CDR3 length: 15 residues. Per the germline V gene, CDR1 is SNHLY and CDR2 is FYNNEI. CDR3 in amino acids: CASSGLAGAYNEQFF. The CDR3 DNA follows: TGTGCCAGCAGTGGCTTGGCGGGGGCCTACAATGAGCAGTTCTTC. Together with reference TRBV2 and TRBJ2-1, the CDR3 gives the full variable domain: EPEVTQTPSHQVTQMGQEVILRCVPISNHLYFYWYRQILGQKVEFLVSFYNNEISEKSEIFDDQFSVERPDGSNFTLKIRSTKLEDSAMYFCASSGLAGAYNEQFFGPGTRLTVL.

The V gene is TRBV15, the J gene TRBJ1-1; D uncertain. The CDR3 runs to 19 residues. Germline V lookup: CDR1 LNHNV, CDR2 YYDKDF (reference sequence). The germline V and J ends were trimmed by 0 bases and 3 bases, with 23 bases remaining between them. The CDR3 DNA reads as TGTGCCACCAGCAGAGATCGTATTTGGCGCAGGAGGCCGGACACTGAAGCTTTCTTT. Translating it yields CATSRDRIWRRRPDTEAFF.

V and J are TRBV6-1 and TRBJ1-2; D remains unclear. Germline CDR1 is MNHNS and CDR2 is SASEGT. The CDR3 extends over 13 amino acids. V shed 7 bases and J shed 0 bases, with 9 bases lying between them. The CDR3: CASTRSANYGYTF. The CDR3 bases are TGTGCCAGCACTAGGTCCGCTAACTATGGCTACACCTTC.

This chain connects TRBV6-5 to TRBJ1-1, with D unclear. Per germline, CDR1 MNHEY and CDR2 SVGAGI. This CDR3 region has 11 residues. V lost 6 bases and J lost 8, with 10 bases in between. CDR3 coding DNA: TGTGCCAGCAGGCGAGACATGGAAGCTTTCTTT. It encodes CASRRDMEAFF.

This sequence joins TRBV7-9 and TRBJ1-1, with unresolved D. Germline assignment: CDR1 SEHNR and CDR2 FQNEAQ (reference sequence). V lost 5 bases and J 1 base, leaving 11 bases between the germline ends. The CDR3 is made up of 14 amino acids. The CDR3 nucleotides are TGTGCCAGCAGCAAAGGGAGTGCGAACACTGAAGCTTTCTTT. Protein sequence: CASSKGSANTEAFF.

The rearrangement links TRBV5-1 to TRBJ2-7; 14 bases match TRBD2. With V trimmed by 4 bases and J by 1 base, 4 bases remained unmatched. The CDR3 has 16 amino acids. Germline CDR1 reads SGHRS; CDR2 reads YFSETQ. CDR3 protein: CASSRGTSGGSYEQYF. The CDR3 coding sequence is TGCGCCAGCAGCCGAGGGACTAGCGGGGGTTCCTACGAGCAGTACTTC.

The chain links TRBV7-9 to TRBJ2-1; 11 nucleotides match TRBD2. Germline values: CDR1 SEHNR, CDR2 FQNEAQ (reference sequence). The CDR3 has 15 amino acids. V was clipped by 5 bases and J by 2 bases; unmatched bases: 2. DNA for the CDR3: TGTGCCAGCAGCGCACTAGCGGGGGCCTACAATGAGCAGTTCTTC. This codes for CASSALAGAYNEQFF.

The chain carries TRBV6-1 and TRBJ2-3; possibly TRBD2 for D (5 bases). The V gene's germline CDR1 is MNHNS and CDR2 SASEGT. The length of the CDR3 is 13 residues. V was cut by 3 bases and J by 3 bases, with 7 bases left in between. The CDR3 protein is CASSEGATDTQYF. In DNA form, the CDR3 reads TGTGCCAGCAGTGAGGGAGCGACAGATACGCAGTATTTT.

J is TRBJ2-1 and V is TRBV30; 8 bases align to TRBD2. Germline values: CDR1 GTSNPN, CDR2 SVGIG (reference sequence). CDR3 length: 14 residues. V shed 0 bases and J 8 bases; nucleotides not matched to a gene: 6. The CDR3: CAWSVGSGVDEQFF. Here the CDR3 DNA reads TGTGCCTGGAGTGTTGGTAGCGGGGTCGATGAGCAGTTCTTC.

This rearrangement joins TRBV7-9 to TRBJ1-1, with D perhaps TRBD1 (5 bases). CDR1 is SEHNR, CDR2 FQNEAQ, per germline (reference sequence). The CDR3 consists of 15 residues. V was pared by 0 bases and J by 4 bases, with 12 bases between. CDR3 region: CASSLAQGGGTEAFF. CDR3 DNA sequence: TGTGCCAGCAGCTTAGCCCAGGGAGGAGGCACTGAAGCTTTCTTT.

The sample holds a few counts of this clone. The V gene is TRBV7-8, the J gene TRBJ1-1, with D unresolved. Germline V gene data show CDR1 as SGHVS and CDR2 as FQNEAQ. The V gene lost 0 bases and the J gene lost 1 base, with 6 bases spanning the gap. The CDR3 runs 14 residues. CDR3 DNA: TGTGCCAGCAGCTTAGCCACAGCGAACACTGAAGCTTTCTTT. This sequence encodes CASSLATANTEAFF.

The genes are TRBV2 and TRBJ1-1; TRBD1 might be the D (6 bases). The CDR3 consists of 14 residues. The V end was cut by 4 bases, the J end by 1 base, with 10 bases between. Germline V lookup: CDR1 SNHLY, CDR2 FYNNEI. The CDR3 DNA sequence: TGTGCCAGCAGTGGTGTCAGGGGGAACACTGAAGCTTTCTTT. It is translated as CASSGVRGNTEAFF.

This chain joins TRBV4-3 and TRBJ1-4, with a weak D call TRBD1 (5 bases). This CDR3 is 15 amino acids long. Germline V gene sequence: CDR1 LGHNA, CDR2 YSLEER. The ends were cut back, 3 bases at V and 1 base at J, with 9 bases in the middle. The DNA of the CDR3 is TGCGCCAGCAGCCACGGACACTTAACTAATGAAAAACTGTTTTTT. Translation: CASSHGHLTNEKLFF.

This chain joins TRBV25-1 and TRBJ2-1; TRBD2 agrees at 7 bases. The germline V gene encodes CDR1 MGHDK and CDR2 SYGVNS. With 6 bases clipped from V and 7 bases from J, the junction kept 0 bases outside the gene matches. The CDR3 extends over 11 amino acids. The CDR3 spells CASSGGNEQFF. For the CDR3, the DNA is TGTGCCAGCAGCGGGGGGAATGAGCAGTTCTTC.

This chain connects TRBV2 to TRBJ1-2; a possible D gene is TRBD1 (5 bases). The ends were cut back, 5 bases at V and 4 bases at J, with 14 bases in the middle. Germline V gene lookup returns CDR1 SNHLY and CDR2 FYNNEI. CDR3 length: 14 amino acids. The CDR3: CASSPRDSTYGYTF. The CDR3 region has the DNA TGTGCCAGCAGTCCCCGGGACTCCACCTATGGCTACACCTTC.

The gene calls are TRBV30 and TRBJ1-5; 9 bases are shared with TRBD1. This CDR3 has 15 amino acids. The V segment lost 3 bases and the J segment 0 bases; nucleotides outside the gene matches: 3. Germline V gives CDR1 GTSNPN, CDR2 SVGIG (reference sequence). The CDR3 sequence: CAWSRQGDSNQPQHF. In DNA form, the CDR3 reads TGTGCCTGGAGCCGACAGGGGGATAGCAATCAGCCCCAGCATTTT.

The J gene is TRBJ2-4, the V gene TRBV7-9; maybe TRBD1 (5 bases). The CDR3 totals 16 residues. Deletions cut 0 bases from V and 4 bases from J, with 13 bases between. In germline, CDR1 is SEHNR, CDR2 FQNEAQ (reference sequence). The DNA of the CDR3 is TGTGCCAGCAGCTTAGCAGGCCCAGGGTGGAAAAACATTCAGTACTTC. As protein: CASSLAGPGWKNIQYF.